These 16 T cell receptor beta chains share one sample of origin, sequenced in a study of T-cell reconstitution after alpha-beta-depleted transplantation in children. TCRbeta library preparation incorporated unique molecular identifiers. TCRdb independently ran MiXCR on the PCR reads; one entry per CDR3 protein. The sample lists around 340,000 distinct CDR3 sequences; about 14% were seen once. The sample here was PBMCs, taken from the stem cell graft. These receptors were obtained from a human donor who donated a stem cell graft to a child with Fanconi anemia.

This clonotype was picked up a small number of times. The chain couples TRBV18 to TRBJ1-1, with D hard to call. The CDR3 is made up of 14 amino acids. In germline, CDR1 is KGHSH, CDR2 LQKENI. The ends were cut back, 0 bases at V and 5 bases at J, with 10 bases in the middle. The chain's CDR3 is CASSPPVGRTEAFF. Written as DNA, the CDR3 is TGTGCCAGCTCACCACCAGTCGGGCGGACTGAAGCTTTCTTT.

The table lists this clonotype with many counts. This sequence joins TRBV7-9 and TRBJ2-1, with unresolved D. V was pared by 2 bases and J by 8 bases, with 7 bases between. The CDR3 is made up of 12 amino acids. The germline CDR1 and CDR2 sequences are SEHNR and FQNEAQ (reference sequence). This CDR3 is CASSLPLDEQFF. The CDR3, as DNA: TGTGCCAGCAGCTTACCCCTGGATGAGCAGTTCTTC. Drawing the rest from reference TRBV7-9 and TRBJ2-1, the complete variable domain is DTGVSQNPRHKITKRGQNVTFRCDPISEHNRLYWYRQTLGQGPEFLTYFQNEAQLEKSRLLSDRFSAERPKGSFSTLEIQRTEQGDSAMYLCASSLPLDEQFFGPGTRLTVL.

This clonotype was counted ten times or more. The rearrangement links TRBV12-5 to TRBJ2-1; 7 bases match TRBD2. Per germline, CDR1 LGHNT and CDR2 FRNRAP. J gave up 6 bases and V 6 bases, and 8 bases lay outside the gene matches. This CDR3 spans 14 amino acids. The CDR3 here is CASGIGGGGNEQFF. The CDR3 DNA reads TGTGCTAGTGGAATTGGGGGGGGAGGCAATGAGCAGTTCTTC.

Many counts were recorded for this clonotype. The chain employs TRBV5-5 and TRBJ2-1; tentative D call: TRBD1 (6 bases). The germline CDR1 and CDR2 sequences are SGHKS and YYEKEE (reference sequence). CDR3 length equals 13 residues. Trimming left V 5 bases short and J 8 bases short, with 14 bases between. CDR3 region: CASSQQGWYEQFF. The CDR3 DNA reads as TGTGCCAGCAGTCAACAGGGTTGGTATGAGCAGTTCTTC.

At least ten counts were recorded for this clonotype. CDR3 coding DNA: TGTGCCAGCAGCTCAGGGGAGGGATTGGATGAAAAACTGTTTTTT. It is translated as CASSSGEGLDEKLFF. The gene calls are TRBV28 and TRBJ1-4, with D possibly matching TRBD1 (6 bases). The ends were cut back, 6 bases at V and 6 bases at J, with 17 bases in the middle. This CDR3 comprises 15 residues. Germline lookup yields CDR1 MDHEN and CDR2 SYDVKM.

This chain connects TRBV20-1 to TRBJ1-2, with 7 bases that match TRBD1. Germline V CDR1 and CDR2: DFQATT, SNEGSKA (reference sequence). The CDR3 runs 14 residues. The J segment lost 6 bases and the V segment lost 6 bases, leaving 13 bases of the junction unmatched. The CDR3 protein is CSARPPGTVDGYTF. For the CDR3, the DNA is TGCAGTGCCCGTCCCCCCGGGACAGTCGATGGCTACACCTTC.

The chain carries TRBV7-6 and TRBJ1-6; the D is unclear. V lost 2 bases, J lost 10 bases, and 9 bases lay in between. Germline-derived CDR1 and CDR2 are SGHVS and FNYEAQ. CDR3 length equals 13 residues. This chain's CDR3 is CASSLFSESPLHF. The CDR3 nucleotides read TGTGCCAGCAGCTTATTTTCGGAATCACCCCTCCACTTT.

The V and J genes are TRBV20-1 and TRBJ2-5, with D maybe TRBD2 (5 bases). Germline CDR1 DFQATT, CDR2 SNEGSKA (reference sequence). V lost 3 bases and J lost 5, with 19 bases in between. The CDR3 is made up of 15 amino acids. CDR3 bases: TGCAGTGCTAGGGGCATGGAAGGGTCGGGGGAGACCCAGTACTTC. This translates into CSARGMEGSGETQYF.

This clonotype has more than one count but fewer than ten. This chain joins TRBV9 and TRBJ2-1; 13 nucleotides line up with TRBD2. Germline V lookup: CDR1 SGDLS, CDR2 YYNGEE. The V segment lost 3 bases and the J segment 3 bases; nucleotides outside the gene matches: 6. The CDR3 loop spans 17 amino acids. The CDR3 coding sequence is TGTGCCAGCAGCGATCGACTAGCGGGGGGAATCTACAATGAGCAGTTCTTC. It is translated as CASSDRLAGGIYNEQFF.

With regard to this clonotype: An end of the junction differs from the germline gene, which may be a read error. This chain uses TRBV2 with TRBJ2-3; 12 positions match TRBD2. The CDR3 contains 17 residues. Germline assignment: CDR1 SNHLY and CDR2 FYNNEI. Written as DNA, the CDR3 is TGTACCAGCAGCCGACGGCTAGCGGGGGGGCGAGCGGATACGCAGTATTTT. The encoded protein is CTSSRRLAGGRADTQYF.

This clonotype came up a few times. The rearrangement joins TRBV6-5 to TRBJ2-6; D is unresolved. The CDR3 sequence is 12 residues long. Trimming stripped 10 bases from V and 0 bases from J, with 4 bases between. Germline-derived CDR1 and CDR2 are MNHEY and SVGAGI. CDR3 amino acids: CAIRSGANVLTF. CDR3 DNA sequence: TGTGCCATCCGCTCTGGGGCCAACGTCCTGACTTTC.

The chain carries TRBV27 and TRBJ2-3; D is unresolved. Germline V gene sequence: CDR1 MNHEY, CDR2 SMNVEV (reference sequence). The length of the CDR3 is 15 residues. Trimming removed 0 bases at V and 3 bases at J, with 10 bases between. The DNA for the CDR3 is TGTGCCAGCAGTTTATCGCGACTGACAACAGATACGCAGTATTTT. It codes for CASSLSRLTTDTQYF.

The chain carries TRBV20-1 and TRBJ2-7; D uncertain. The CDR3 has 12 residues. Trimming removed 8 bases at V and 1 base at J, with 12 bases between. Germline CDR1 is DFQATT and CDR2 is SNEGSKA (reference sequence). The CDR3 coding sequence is TGCAGTAAACCCAGGCAGTCCTACGAGCAGTACTTC. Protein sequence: CSKPRQSYEQYF.

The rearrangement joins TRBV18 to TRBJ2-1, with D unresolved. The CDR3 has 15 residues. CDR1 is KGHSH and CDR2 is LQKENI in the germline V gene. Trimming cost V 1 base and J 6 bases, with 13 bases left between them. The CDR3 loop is CASSPQALWGNEQFF. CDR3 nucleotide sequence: TGTGCCAGCTCACCACAGGCCCTCTGGGGCAATGAGCAGTTCTTC.

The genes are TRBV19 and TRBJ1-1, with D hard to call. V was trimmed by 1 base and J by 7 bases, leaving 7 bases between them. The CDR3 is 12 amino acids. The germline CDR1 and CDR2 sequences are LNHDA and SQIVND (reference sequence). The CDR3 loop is CASSIATDEAFF. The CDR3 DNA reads TGTGCCAGTAGTATAGCGACGGATGAAGCTTTCTTT.

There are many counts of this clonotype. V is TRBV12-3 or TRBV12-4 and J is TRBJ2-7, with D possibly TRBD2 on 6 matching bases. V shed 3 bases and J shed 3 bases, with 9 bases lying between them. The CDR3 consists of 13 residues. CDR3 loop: CASSLAGSYEQYV. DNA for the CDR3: TGTGCCAGCAGTTTGGCCGGGAGCTACGAGCAGTACGTC.